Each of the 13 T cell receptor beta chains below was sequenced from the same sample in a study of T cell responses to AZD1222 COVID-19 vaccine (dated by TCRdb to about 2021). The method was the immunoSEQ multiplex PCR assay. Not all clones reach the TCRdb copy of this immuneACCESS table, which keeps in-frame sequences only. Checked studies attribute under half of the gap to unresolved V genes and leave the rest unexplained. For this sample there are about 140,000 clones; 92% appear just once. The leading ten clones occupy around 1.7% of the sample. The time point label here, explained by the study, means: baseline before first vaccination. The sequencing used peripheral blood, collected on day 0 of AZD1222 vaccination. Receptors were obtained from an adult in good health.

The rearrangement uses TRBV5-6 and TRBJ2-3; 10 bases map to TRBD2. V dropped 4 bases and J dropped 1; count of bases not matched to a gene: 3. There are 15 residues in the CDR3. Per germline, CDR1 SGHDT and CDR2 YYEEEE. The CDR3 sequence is CASSTGTSGTDTQYF. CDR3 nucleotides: TGTGCCAGCAGCACCGGGACTAGCGGCACAGATACGCAGTATTTT.

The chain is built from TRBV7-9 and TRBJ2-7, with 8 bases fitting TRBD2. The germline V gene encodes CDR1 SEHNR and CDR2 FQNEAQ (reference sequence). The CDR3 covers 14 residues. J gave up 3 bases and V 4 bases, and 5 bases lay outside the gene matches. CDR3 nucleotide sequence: TGTGCCAGCAGCTCACAGCGGGAGCTCTACGAGCAGTACTTC. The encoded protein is CASSSQRELYEQYF. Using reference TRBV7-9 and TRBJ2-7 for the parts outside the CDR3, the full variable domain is DTGVSQNPRHKITKRGQNVTFRCDPISEHNRLYWYRQTLGQGPEFLTYFQNEAQLEKSRLLSDRFSAERPKGSFSTLEIQRTEQGDSAMYLCASSSQRELYEQYFGPGTRLTVT.

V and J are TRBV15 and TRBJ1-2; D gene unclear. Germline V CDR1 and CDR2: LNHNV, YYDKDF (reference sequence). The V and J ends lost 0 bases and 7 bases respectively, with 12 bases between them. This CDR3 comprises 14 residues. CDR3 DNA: TGTGCCACCAGCAGAGATGTTGGCTCGGGTGGCTACACCTTC. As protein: CATSRDVGSGGYTF.

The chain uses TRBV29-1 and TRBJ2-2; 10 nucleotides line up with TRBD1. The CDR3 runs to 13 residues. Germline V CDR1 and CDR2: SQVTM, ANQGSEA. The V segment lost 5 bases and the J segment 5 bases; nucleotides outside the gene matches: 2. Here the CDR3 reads CSVRDRGTGELFF. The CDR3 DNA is TGCAGCGTTAGGGACAGGGGTACCGGGGAGCTGTTTTTT.

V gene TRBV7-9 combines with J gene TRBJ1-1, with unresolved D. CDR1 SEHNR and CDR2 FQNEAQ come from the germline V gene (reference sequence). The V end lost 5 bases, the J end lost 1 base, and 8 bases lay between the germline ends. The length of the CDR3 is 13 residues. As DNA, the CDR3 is TGTGCCAGCAGCATAACAGAGAACACTGAAGCTTTCTTT. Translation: CASSITENTEAFF.

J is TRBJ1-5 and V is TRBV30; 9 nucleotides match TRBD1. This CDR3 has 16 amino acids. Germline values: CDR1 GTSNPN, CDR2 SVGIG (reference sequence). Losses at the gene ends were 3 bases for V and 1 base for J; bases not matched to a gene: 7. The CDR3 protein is CAWSAPGQGSNQPQHF. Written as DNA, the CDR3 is TGTGCCTGGAGCGCCCCGGGACAGGGAAGCAATCAGCCCCAGCATTTT.

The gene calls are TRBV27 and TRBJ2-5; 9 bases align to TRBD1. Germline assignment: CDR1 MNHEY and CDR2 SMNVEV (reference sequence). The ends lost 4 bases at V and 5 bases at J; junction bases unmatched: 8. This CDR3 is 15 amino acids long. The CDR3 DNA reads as TGTGCCAGCAGTTCCGGGACAGGGTTTGGGGAGACCCAGTACTTC. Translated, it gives CASSSGTGFGETQYF.

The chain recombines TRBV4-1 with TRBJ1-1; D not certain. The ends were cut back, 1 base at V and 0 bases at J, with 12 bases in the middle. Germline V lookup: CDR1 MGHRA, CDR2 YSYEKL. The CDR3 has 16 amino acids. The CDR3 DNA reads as TGCGCCAGCAGCCAAGGGGGATTCTACATGAACACTGAAGCTTTCTTT. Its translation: CASSQGGFYMNTEAFF.

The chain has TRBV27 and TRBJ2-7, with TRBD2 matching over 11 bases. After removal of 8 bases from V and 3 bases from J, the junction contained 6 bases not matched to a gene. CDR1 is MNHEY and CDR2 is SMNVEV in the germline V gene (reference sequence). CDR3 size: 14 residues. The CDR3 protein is CASGTSGSIYEQYF. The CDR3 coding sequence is TGTGCCAGCGGAACTAGCGGGAGTATCTACGAGCAGTACTTC.

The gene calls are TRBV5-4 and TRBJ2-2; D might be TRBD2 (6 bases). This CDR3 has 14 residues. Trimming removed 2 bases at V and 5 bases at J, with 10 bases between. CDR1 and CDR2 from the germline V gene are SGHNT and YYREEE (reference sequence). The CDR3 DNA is TGTGCCAGCAGCTTCTACGGGAGAACCGGGGAGCTGTTTTTT. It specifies CASSFYGRTGELFF.

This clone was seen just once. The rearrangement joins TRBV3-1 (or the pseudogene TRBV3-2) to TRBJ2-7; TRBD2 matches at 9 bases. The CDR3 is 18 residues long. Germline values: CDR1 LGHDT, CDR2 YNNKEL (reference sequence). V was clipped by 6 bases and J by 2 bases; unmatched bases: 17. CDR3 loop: CASRVSGTSLSFTYEQYF. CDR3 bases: TGTGCCAGCAGGGTCTCCGGGACTAGCCTAAGTTTCACCTACGAGCAGTACTTC.

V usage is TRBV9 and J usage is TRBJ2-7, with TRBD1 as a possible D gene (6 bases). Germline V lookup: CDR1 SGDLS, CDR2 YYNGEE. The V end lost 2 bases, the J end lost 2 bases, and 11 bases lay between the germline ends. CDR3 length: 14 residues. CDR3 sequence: CASSVRGQPYEQYF. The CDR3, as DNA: TGTGCCAGCAGCGTCCGCGGACAGCCCTACGAGCAGTACTTC.

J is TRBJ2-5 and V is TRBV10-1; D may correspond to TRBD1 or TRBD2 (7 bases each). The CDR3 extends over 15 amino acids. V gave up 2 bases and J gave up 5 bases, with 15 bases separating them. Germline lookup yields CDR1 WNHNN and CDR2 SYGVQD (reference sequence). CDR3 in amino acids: CASSEGRGLGETQYF. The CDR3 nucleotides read TGCGCCAGCAGTGAGGGGAGGGGGCTTGGGGAGACCCAGTACTTC.